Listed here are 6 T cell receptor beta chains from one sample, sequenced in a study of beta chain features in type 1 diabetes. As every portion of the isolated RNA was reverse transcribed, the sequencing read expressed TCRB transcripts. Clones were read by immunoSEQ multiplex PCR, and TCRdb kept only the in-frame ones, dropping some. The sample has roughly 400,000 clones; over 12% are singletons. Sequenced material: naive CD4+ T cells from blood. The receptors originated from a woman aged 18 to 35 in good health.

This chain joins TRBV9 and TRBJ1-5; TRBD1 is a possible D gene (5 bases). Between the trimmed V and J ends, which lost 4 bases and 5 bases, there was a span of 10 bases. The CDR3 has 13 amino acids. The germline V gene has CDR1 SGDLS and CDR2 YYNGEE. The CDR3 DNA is TGTGCCAGCAGCATGACGGGGGATCAGCCCCAGCATTTT. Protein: CASSMTGDQPQHF.

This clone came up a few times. The CDR3, as DNA: TGCGCCAGCAGCCCCGGGGGGTACAATGAGCAGTTCTTC. Protein: CASSPGGYNEQFF. This rearrangement joins TRBV4-3 to TRBJ2-1, with 7 bases lining up with TRBD2. The CDR3 runs 13 residues. Looked up from germline, CDR1 is LGHNA and CDR2 is YSLEER. V trimming: 4 bases; J trimming: 4 bases; junction bases outside the gene matches: 1.

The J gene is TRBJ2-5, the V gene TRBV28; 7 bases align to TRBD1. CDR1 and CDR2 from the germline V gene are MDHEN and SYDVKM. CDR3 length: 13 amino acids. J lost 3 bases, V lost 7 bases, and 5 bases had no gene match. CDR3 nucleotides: TGTGCCAGCACCACCGGGACAGAAGAGACCCAGTACTTC. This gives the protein CASTTGTEETQYF.

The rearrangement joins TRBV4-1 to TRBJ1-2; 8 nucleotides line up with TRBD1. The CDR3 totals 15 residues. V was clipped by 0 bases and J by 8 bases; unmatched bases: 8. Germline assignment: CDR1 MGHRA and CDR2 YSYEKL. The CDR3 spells CASSQDGQGSRGYTF. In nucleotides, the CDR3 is TGCGCCAGCAGCCAAGATGGACAGGGTAGTCGGGGCTACACCTTC.

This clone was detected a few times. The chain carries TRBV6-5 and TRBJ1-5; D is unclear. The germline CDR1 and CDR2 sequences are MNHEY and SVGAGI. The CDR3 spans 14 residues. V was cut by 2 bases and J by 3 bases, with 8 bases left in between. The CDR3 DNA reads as TGTGCCAGCAGTTACGATGGCTTCAATCAGCCCCAGCATTTT. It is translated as CASSYDGFNQPQHF.

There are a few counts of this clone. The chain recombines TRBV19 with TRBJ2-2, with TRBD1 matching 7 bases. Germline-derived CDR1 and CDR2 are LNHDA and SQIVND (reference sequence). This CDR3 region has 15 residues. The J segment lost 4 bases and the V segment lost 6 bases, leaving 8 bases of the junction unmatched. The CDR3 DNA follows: TGTGCCAGTAGCCCTCGACAGGGTAGCACCGGGGAGCTGTTTTTT. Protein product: CASSPRQGSTGELFF.